This T cell receptor beta chain was identified during a study of blood T cell repertoires in COVID-19. Per the study methods: Amplification from reference gene primers served as the basis for estimated nucleated cell counts. Profiling relied on immunoSEQ multiplex PCR, and the TCRdb table lists in-frame clones only, not all of them. V and J calls and clone size are those listed in that table; D and trimming were worked out from the DNA. The sample records under 300,000 clones, approximately 90% being singletons. This clone was detected once. The sequenced sample consisted of peripheral blood. This TCR came from a man younger than 40 who had recovered from COVID-19.

CDR3 nucleotide sequence: TGCGCCAGCAGCTTGTTTCCGGGACTCGGGCAAGAGACCCAGTACTTC. Protein sequence: CASSLFPGLGQETQYF. The rearrangement uses TRBV5-1 and TRBJ2-5; a possible D gene is TRBD2 (6 bases). Between the trimmed V and J ends, which lost 1 base and 2 bases, there was a span of 15 bases. Germline lookup yields CDR1 SGHRS and CDR2 YFSETQ. The CDR3 contains 16 residues.